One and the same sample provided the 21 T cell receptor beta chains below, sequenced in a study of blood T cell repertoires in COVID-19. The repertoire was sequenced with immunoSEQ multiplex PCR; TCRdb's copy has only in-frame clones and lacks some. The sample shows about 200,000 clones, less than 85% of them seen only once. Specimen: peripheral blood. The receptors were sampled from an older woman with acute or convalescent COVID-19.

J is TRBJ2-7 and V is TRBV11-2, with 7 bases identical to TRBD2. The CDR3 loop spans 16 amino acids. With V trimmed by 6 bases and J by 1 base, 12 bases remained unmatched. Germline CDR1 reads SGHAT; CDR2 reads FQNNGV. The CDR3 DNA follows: TGTGCCAGCAGGGGCCACAGTTGGGGGGGATCCTACGAGCAGTACTTC. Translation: CASRGHSWGGSYEQYF. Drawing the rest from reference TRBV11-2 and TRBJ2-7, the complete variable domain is EAGVAQSPRYKIIEKRQSVAFWCNPISGHATLYWYQQILGQGPKLLIQFQNNGVVDDSQLPKDRFSAERLKGVDSTLKIQPAKLEDSAVYLCASRGHSWGGSYEQYFGPGTRLTVT.

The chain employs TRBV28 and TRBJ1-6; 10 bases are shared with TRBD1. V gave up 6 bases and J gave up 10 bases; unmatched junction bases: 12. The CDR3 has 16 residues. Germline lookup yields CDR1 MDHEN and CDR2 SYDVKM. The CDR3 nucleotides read TGTGCCAGCAGACATATCAGGACAGGGGGGTCGTCACCCCTCCACTTT. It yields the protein CASRHIRTGGSSPLHF.

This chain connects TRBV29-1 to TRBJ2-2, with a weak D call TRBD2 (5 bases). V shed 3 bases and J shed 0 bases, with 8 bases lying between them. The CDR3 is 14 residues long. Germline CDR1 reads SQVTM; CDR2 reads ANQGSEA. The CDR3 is CSVETGSNTGELFF. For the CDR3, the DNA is TGCAGCGTTGAGACGGGGTCGAACACCGGGGAGCTGTTTTTT.

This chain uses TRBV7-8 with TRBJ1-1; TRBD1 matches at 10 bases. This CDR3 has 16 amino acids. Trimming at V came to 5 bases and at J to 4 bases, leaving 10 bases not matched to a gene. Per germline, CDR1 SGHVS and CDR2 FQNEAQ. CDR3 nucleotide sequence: TGTGCCAGCAGCATTCGACAGGGGGCCGAGAGCACTGAAGCTTTCTTT. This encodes CASSIRQGAESTEAFF. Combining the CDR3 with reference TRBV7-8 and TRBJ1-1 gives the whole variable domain GAGVSQSPRYKVAKRGQDVALRCDPISGHVSLFWYQQALGQGPEFLTYFQNEAQLDKSGLPSDRFFAERPEGSVSTLKIQRTQQEDSAVYLCASSIRQGAESTEAFFGQGTRLTVV.

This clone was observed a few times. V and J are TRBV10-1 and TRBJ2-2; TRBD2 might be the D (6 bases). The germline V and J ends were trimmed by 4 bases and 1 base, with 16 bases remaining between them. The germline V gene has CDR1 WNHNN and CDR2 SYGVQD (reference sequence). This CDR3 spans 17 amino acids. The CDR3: CASSGGVGDLNTGELFF. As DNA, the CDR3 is TGCGCCAGCAGTGGCGGGGTAGGGGATCTGAACACCGGGGAGCTGTTTTTT.

The CDR3 protein is CASTTVRDYGYTF. The DNA for the CDR3 is TGTGCCAGCACCACCGTTCGGGACTATGGCTACACCTTC. The chain recombines TRBV2 with TRBJ1-2; D remains ambiguous. V was cut by 7 bases and J by 3 bases, with 12 bases left in between. This CDR3 is built from 13 residues. Germline V lookup: CDR1 SNHLY, CDR2 FYNNEI.

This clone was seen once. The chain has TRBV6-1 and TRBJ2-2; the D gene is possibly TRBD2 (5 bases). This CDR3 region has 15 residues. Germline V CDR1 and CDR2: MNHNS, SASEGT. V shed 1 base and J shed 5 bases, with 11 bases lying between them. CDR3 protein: CASSEGTWGTGELFF. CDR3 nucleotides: TGTGCCAGCAGTGAAGGGACTTGGGGAACCGGGGAGCTGTTTTTT.

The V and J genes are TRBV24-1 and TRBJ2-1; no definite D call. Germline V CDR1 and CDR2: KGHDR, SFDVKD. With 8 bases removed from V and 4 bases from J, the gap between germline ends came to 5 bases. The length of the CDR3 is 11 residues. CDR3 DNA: TGTGCCACCAAAGCGTACAATGAGCAGTTCTTC. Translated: CATKAYNEQFF.

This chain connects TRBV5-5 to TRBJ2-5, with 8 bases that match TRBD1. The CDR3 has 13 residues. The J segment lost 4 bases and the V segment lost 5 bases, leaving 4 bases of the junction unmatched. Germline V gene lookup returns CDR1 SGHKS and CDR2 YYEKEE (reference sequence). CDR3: CASRQGGVETQYF. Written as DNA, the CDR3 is TGTGCCAGCAGACAGGGGGGTGTAGAGACCCAGTACTTC.

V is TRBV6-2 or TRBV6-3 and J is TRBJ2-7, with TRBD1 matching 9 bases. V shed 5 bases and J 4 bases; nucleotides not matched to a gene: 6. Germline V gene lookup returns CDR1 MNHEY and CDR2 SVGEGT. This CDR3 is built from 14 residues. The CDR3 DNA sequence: TGTGCCAGCAGTGACCGGGACAGGGATTACGAGCAGTACTTC. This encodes CASSDRDRDYEQYF.

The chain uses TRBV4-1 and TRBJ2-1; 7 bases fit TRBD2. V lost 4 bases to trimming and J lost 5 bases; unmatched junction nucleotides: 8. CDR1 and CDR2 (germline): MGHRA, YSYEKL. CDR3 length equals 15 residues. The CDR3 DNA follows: TGCGCCAGCAGCCCAGCGGGACTACTGAACAATGAGCAGTTCTTC. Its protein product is CASSPAGLLNNEQFF.

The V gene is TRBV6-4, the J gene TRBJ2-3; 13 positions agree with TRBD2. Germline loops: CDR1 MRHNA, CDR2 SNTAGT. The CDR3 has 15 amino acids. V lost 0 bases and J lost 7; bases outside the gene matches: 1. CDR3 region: CASSDSTSGGNTQYF. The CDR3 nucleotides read TGTGCCAGCAGTGACTCGACTAGCGGGGGGAATACGCAGTATTTT.

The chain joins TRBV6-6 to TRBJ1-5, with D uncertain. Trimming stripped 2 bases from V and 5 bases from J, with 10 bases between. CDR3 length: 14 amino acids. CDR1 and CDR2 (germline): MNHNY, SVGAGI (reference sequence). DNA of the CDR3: TGTGCCAGCAGTTACGAGGGCAGAGATCAGCCCCAGCATTTT. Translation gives CASSYEGRDQPQHF.

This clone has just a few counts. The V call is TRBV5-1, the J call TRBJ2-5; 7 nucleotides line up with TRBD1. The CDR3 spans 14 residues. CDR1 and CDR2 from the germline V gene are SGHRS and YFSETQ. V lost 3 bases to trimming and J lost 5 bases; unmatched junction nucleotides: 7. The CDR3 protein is CASSSDRVSETQYF. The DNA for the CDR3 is TGCGCCAGCAGCTCAGACAGGGTATCTGAGACCCAGTACTTC.

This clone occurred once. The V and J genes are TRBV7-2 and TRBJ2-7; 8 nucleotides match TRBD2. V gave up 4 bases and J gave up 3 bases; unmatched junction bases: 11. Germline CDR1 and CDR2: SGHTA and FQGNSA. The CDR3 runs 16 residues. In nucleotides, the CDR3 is TGTGCCAGCAGCTCCGGAGCGGGGGCGACGGTCTACGAGCAGTACTTC. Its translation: CASSSGAGATVYEQYF.

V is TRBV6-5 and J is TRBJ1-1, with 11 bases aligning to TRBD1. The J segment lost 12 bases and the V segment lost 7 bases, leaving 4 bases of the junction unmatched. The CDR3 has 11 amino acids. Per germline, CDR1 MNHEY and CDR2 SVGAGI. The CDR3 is CASTRDRGTFF. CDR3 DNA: TGTGCCAGCACTCGGGACAGGGGGACTTTCTTT.

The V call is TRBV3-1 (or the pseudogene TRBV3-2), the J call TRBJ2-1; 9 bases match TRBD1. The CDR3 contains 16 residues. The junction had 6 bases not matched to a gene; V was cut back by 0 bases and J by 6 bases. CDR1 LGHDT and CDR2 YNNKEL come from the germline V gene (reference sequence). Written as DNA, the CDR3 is TGTGCCAGCAGCCAAGAAACAGGGGGCTTCGGCAATGAGCAGTTCTTC. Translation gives CASSQETGGFGNEQFF.

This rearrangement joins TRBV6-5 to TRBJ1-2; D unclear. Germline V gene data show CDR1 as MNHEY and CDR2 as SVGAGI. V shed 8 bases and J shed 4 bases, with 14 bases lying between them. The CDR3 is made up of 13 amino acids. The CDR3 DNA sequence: TGTGCCAGCGGCCCGCTTGAGGCCTATGGCTACACCTTC. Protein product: CASGPLEAYGYTF.

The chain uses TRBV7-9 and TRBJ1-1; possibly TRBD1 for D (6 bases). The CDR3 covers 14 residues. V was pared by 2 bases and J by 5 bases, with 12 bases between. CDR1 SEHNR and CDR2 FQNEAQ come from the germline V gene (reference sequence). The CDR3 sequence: CASSLTLGATEAFF. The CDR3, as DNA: TGTGCCAGCAGCTTAACCCTGGGGGCAACTGAAGCTTTCTTT.

The CDR3 here is CASSSRGLLAGETQYF. The CDR3 DNA reads TGTGCCAGCAGTTCGAGAGGGCTACTAGCGGGTGAGACCCAGTACTTC. The chain links TRBV27 to TRBJ2-5, with 9 bases matching TRBD2. The V gene's germline CDR1 is MNHEY and CDR2 SMNVEV (reference sequence). V was pared by 4 bases and J by 5 bases, with 11 bases of the junction left unmatched. This CDR3 spans 16 amino acids.

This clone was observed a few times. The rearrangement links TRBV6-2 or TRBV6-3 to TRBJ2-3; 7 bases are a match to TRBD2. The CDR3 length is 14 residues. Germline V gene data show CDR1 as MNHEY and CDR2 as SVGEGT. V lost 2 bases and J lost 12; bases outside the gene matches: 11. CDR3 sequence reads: CASSYEGPTSHQYF. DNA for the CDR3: TGTGCCAGCAGTTACGAGGGACCGACTAGCCATCAGTATTTT.